This TCR beta chain was obtained from a study of cytomegalovirus exposure and HLA in healthy donors (dated by TCRdb to the late 2010s). A note on the overall study: An earlier analysis of roughly 500 of the donors reported around 280 Gb of sequence data and 117 million unique TCR beta sequences obtained from some 170 million T cells. To predict cytomegalovirus infection status, the study combined high-throughput TCR immunosequencing, statistical association of individual TCRs with disease status, and machine learning. In an earlier analysis of roughly 580 of the donors, high-throughput TCR beta sequencing was used to judge whether each TCR beta V gene segment behaved as functional or pseudogenic. Donor age, sex, ethnicity and CMV serostatus were collected together with the repertoire data. Rather than using new phenotypic data, the later analysis identified candidate immune exposures from TCR beta sequences and from how often those sequences occurred across donors. Four or five DR-DQ haplotypes were handled as single units for association and clustering because linkage in the cohort was strong. In a later analysis, previously published TCR beta repertoires from fewer than 750 donors were re-analyzed and high-resolution HLA genotyping was added so that TCR occurrence patterns could be studied. Typing coverage varied by locus: 629-630 donors for A, B, C, DRB1 and DQB1; roughly 520 for DQA1; 606 for DPA1; around 490 for DPB1. HLA typing included class I and class II loci at four-digit resolution. A later genetic analysis used genome-wide SNP genotypes for about 65% of the roughly 670 donors, treating that subset as a discovery cohort. Besides the first cohort of about 730 subjects, a separate validation cohort made up of 120 different subjects was used. All discovery cohort repertoires had been generated using a single sequencing platform. Among the approximately 400 genotyped donors, 81% belonged to the genetic ancestry cluster associated with self-reported Caucasian donors. The study aimed to test whether cataloging public T cell receptors could reveal signatures of past pathogen exposure. Approximately 310 gigabases of sequencing data and approximately 93 million unique TCR sequences were included in an early release covering roughly 600 HLA-typed donors. Among around 400 genotyped donors of the cohort, an average of approximately 220,000 unique TCR beta nucleotide sequences was sequenced per donor, of which about 19% were non-productive. Using immunosequencing, the study profiled T cell repertoires from fewer than 850 subjects and related those repertoires to cytomegalovirus serostatus. Study-wide conclusions, independent of this receptor: Correlated functional status among segregating V segments might be attributable to linkage disequilibrium, but an unknown experimental factor could not be ruled out. When HLA alleles, especially DR and DQ, strongly co-occurred, attributing TCR associations to individual alleles was difficult. Some IMGT-functional V segments, including TRBV6-2 and TRBV6-3, could not be told apart with the 87-base-pair reads, so those segments were excluded. It was suggested by the authors that the approach could potentially be generalized to other disease states and immunological phenotypes. In a later analysis, the rate of TCR association differed among HLA loci, with DRB1 alleles having the most associated TCRs and HLA-C alleles having the fewest. In a later analysis, several top co-occurrence clusters were reported to appear linked to parvovirus B19, influenza, CMV and Epstein-Barr virus. An earlier analysis of approximately 570 of the donors showed that most TCR beta V segments appeared in productive rearrangements either about 87% or about 30% of the time, which broadly matched IMGT annotations. While some public TCRs were present in many individuals, most TCR sequences turned up only very rarely across donors. According to a later analysis, most CMV-associated TCR beta chains appeared to be HLA-restricted, and the HLA associations seemed to be driven largely by CMV exposure. In both the original and validation cohorts, the classifier was reported to diagnose cytomegalovirus status with high specificity and sensitivity. Specific HLA alleles were associated with 18,000 or so TCR beta sequences at a false discovery rate of 0.05 in a later analysis. Because counts were too low, about 15 rarely observed V segments, including chromosome 9 orphons, were left out of the earlier analysis of some 640 of the donors. A further reported finding was that TCR beta sequences accurately predicted the HLA-A and HLA-B alleles for most subjects in the first cohort. In vitro tests confirmed that a few of the cytomegalovirus-associated TCR beta chains recognize cytomegalovirus antigens. A later genetic analysis associated a missense DCLRE1C variant with V-gene and J-gene trimming of TCR beta chains, and an independent cohort replicated the association. The sequencing pipeline was judged likely to have produced a cluster of highly shared sequence variants as a technical artifact. According to a later genetic analysis, donors in an Asian-associated ancestry cluster had fewer N-insertions in productive TCRs than the roughly 660-donor mean. Presence/absence analyses assumed roughly uniform sequencing depth across donors, an assumption that may not hold. In a later analysis, HLA-associated TCR beta chains showed more clonal expansion and lower generation probabilities than non-associated chains that were equally common. Only TCR beta chains were sequenced in this cohort, and the absence of alpha or paired-chain data limited detectable features. In the study, about 150 TCR beta chains were listed as associated with cytomegalovirus. CMV serostatus was the only immune exposure information available for the cohort. Because some donors lacked HLA typing at each locus, the association tests relied only on the typed subset.

Library generation was performed with the immunoSEQ multiplex PCR assay. A mixture of 60 forward primers for TCR Vbeta segments and 13 reverse primers for TCR Jbeta segments was used in the multiplex PCR. Amplification of the CDR3 region of rearranged TCR beta genes was performed with a multiplex PCR assay on genomic DNA. The Illumina HiSeq System was used to sequence the amplified TCR beta libraries as 87-base-pair reads. Under the source paper's analysis protocol: A later analysis tallied some 79 million unique TCR beta chains across the 660 or so repertoires, and about 10 million of those chains were shared by two or more donors. Raw reads were error-corrected and collapsed into unique sequences by a nearest-neighbor algorithm in which closely related sequences were merged to remove PCR and sequencing errors. CDR3 sequences were aligned to IMGT reference sequences to assign V, D and J gene segments. Each retained sequence needed at least a six-nucleotide match to both a V gene segment and a J gene segment. A rearrangement was called productive if the CDR3 had no stop codons and remained in frame with V and J, and every other rearrangement was called non-productive. CDR3 was defined according to IMGT convention as the region running from the second conserved V-encoded cysteine to the conserved J-encoded phenylalanine. The earlier analysis of some 600 of the donors excluded sequences that lacked an unambiguous match to a single V gene segment. An earlier analysis of around 600 of the donors classified V segments as functional when productive rearrangements were above 56.7% and as segregating when the standard deviation between donors was above 5%. To diagnose cytomegalovirus status from the catalog of TCR beta chain sequences, a statistical classification framework was built. In a later analysis, V and J genes were assigned by comparing TCR nucleotide sequences against IMGT/GENE-DB human TR gene sequences. In a later analysis, CDR3 sequences and most-parsimonious VDJ recombination scenarios were assigned using the TCRdist pipeline. In a later analysis, each TCR beta chain was defined by its CDR3 amino acid sequence together with its V-gene family, and reads lacking a unique V-gene family were excluded. A later analysis removed 550 to 650 highly shared, low-generation-probability nucleotide sequences to deal with suspected cross-contamination and a sequencing artifact. In a later analysis, a clonal expansion index for each public chain was calculated from normalized within-repertoire ranks of inferred template counts. In a later analysis, generation probabilities were computed with a VDJ recombination model fitted to out-of-frame rearrangements, and the resulting probabilities were checked against IGoR. In a later analysis, hypergeometric tests were used to score TCR-TCR, TCR-HLA and TCR-CMV co-occurrence, with a repertoire-size bias correction applied to TCR pairs. In a later analysis, false discovery rates were estimated by permuting HLA or CMV assignments 20 times. In a later analysis, co-occurring TCRs were grouped using DBSCAN, and TCRdist sequence similarity was added for clustering within HLA-allele-positive subsets. For co-occurrence clustering, repertoires with fewer than 30,000 or more than 120,000 public chains were excluded, along with about five repertoires with anomalous nucleotide sharing. TCRdb limited this immuneACCESS table to in-frame rearrangements with V and J called. A share of clones is missing; checked studies link under half to unresolved V genes, and the rest is unexplained. V, J and clone size derive from that table, while D and trimming were established from the DNA sequence. This sample is represented by about 150,000 clones; around 82% of them were singletons. The ten largest clones take up 6.5% to 7.5% of the sample.

The CDR3 contains 11 residues, cysteine and phenylalanine counted. Only the CDR3 part of the read is kept: 33 bases, read in frame from the first base. Per the germline V gene, MNHNS is the CDR1 and SASEGT is the CDR2. Deletion took 6 bases off V and 1 base off J, with a span of 3 bases between the germline ends. In regard to this clone: The antigen it recognizes is unknown. It has no much larger one-base neighbor in the sample; base qualities were not kept.

In total, approximately 700 healthy bone marrow donors made up the cohort. All cohort members were sampled while nominally healthy, although unrecorded immune exposures were likely present. The donor tested CMV seropositive, placing the donor among the 250 to 300 seropositive members of the cohort. Every donor gave a peripheral blood sample, and the peripheral blood mononuclear cells from that sample were used for TCR beta sequencing. Genomic DNA was extracted from the blood cell samples with the Qiagen DNeasy Blood Extraction Kit. This chain is built from TRBV6-1 and TRBJ1-1; the D gene cannot be resolved reliably. The TCR comes from a woman between 45 and 60 years old in good health and CMV-seropositive. The material sequenced was PBMCs. In nucleotides, the sequence is TGTGCCAGCAGACAGAACACTGAAGCTTTCTTT. This gives the protein CASRQNTEAFF.